This TCR beta chain was found in a study of blood T cell repertoires in COVID-19. On the study more broadly: PBMCs, B-cell-depleted T cells, or T cells provided the cDNA or gDNA that made up the material.

The CDR3 runs 13 residues. Trimming shortened V by 12 bases and J by 1 base, and 12 bases separated the two germline ends. Germline V gene lookup returns CDR1 KGHDR and CDR2 SFDVKD. In the authors' workflow: Amplifying reference gene primers gave estimates of nucleated cell counts. Libraries were prepared by immunoSEQ multiplex PCR; TCRdb keeps only in-frame clonotypes and omits some of them. V and J calls and clone size come straight from that table; D and trimming were deduced from the DNA. The sample holds about 80,000 clones, roughly 90% seen once. The rearrangement uses TRBV24-1 and TRBJ1-5, with a possible D match to TRBD1 (6 bases). This clonotype was sampled from a man aged 70-80 years with active or convalescent COVID-19. Sequencing was performed on peripheral blood. The CDR3 DNA follows: TGTGCCTCACAGGGTTACAGCAATCAGCCCCAGCATTTT. Encoded protein: CASQGYSNQPQHF.